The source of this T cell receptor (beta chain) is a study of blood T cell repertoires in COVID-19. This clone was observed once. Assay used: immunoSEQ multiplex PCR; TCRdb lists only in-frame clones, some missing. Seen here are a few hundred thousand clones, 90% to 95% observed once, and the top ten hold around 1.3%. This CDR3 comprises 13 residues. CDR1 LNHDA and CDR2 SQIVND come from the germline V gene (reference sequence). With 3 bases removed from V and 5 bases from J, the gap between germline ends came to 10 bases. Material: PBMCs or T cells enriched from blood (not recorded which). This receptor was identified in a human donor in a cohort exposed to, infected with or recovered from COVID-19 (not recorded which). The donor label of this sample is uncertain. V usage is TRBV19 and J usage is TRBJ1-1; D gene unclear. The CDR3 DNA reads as TGTGCCAGTAGTATCCGGGGTCGGACTGAAGCTTTCTTT. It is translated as CASSIRGRTEAFF.